At least ten counts were recorded for the clone carrying this T cell receptor beta chain. Its cognate antigen is unknown. This sample's time point: persistent/refractory GD, antithyroid drugs over 5 years with positive TRAb. With RNA extracted from PBMCs as input, the TCR library was made. This entry comes from a study of regulatory T cells in long-lasting Graves disease. Background on the study: Over-5-year antithyroid drug use with positive TSH receptor antibodies defined persistent Graves' disease in the study.

The study, taken as a whole, reports: Blood alone, not thyroid tissue, was studied.

With iRepertoire HTBI primers and Arm-PCR of CDR3 regions, TCR beta libraries were built. TCRdb redid the calling of the multiplex PCR reads with MiXCR, one entry per CDR3 protein. Here the sample spans 450,000 or so distinct CDR3 sequences, approximately 23% being singletons. Sequencing was performed on peripheral blood mononuclear cells (PBMCs), taken when the disease was refractory, from a patient treated with antithyroid drugs. This TCR was recovered from a female donor with Graves disease.

The CDR3 DNA reads as TGTGCCAGCAGCCATTCCGGAGTGGACAGCAGAAAACTGTTTTTT. Protein: CASSHSGVDSRKLFF. This chain joins TRBV7-2 and TRBJ1-4; weak D call: TRBD1 (6 bases). The CDR3 has 15 residues. The ends were cut back, 5 bases at V and 10 bases at J, with 20 bases in the middle. Germline V CDR1 and CDR2: SGHTA, FQGNSA.